The 20 T cell receptor beta chains below come from one sample, sequenced in a study of blood T cell repertoires in COVID-19. Sequenced by immunoSEQ multiplex PCR; TCRdb stores in-frame clones only, minus some. The sample lists under 300,000 clones; 75% to 90% were seen once. The sample comprised peripheral blood. The receptors were sampled from a woman between 35 and 50 years old with acute or convalescent COVID-19.

This clone was recorded once. The chain joins TRBV30 to TRBJ1-2; D gene ambiguous. The CDR3 is made up of 13 amino acids. Germline V gene lookup returns CDR1 GTSNPN and CDR2 SVGIG (reference sequence). V was trimmed by 4 bases and J by 8 bases, leaving 17 bases between them. Here the CDR3 reads CAWIPAFSGGYTF. CDR3 DNA: TGTGCCTGGATTCCAGCCTTTTCGGGAGGCTACACCTTC.

V is TRBV6-4 and J is TRBJ1-2; tentative D call: TRBD1 (5 bases). Germline V CDR1 and CDR2: MRHNA, SNTAGT. V lost 6 bases and J 4 bases, leaving 9 bases between the germline ends. The CDR3 covers 12 residues. The CDR3 coding sequence is TGTGCCAGCAGGCCGACAGTCTATGGCTACACCTTC. Its protein product is CASRPTVYGYTF.

The V and J genes are TRBV5-1 and TRBJ2-7; 9 bases match TRBD1. From germline, CDR1 is SGHRS and CDR2 YFSETQ. There are 14 residues in the CDR3. The J segment lost 5 bases and the V segment lost 3 bases, leaving 6 bases of the junction unmatched. The CDR3 region has the DNA TGCGCCAGCAGCTCGGGACAGGGAATGGACGAGCAGTACGTC. The encoded protein is CASSSGQGMDEQYV.

CDR3: CASSSRGQGWALNTEAFF. The CDR3, as DNA: TGTGCCAGCAGCTCCAGGGGACAGGGGTGGGCTCTGAACACTGAAGCTTTCTTT. This chain uses TRBV11-2 with TRBJ1-1; 10 bases line up with TRBD1. Trimming took 4 bases from V and 0 from J; bases not matched to a gene: 11. The CDR3 covers 18 residues. Germline-derived CDR1 and CDR2 are SGHAT and FQNNGV.

The genes are TRBV2 and TRBJ2-3; TRBD2 matches at 8 bases. The CDR3 sequence is 16 residues long. Germline CDR1 SNHLY, CDR2 FYNNEI. Trimming at V came to 5 bases and at J to 2 bases, leaving 9 bases not matched to a gene. CDR3 loop: CASSLLAGTNTDTQYF. The CDR3 region has the DNA TGTGCCAGCAGTCTCCTAGCGGGTACTAACACAGATACGCAGTATTTT.

Turning to this clone: The junction shows a germline mismatch at one end, possibly a read error. The chain uses TRBV24-1 and TRBJ1-3; D unresolved. The germline V gene has CDR1 KGHDR and CDR2 SFDVKD. This CDR3 is built from 14 residues. The CDR3 is CRYFGAISGNTIYF. The CDR3 DNA follows: TGCCGCTATTTTGGAGCGATCTCTGGAAACACCATATATTTT.

The V call is TRBV6-5, the J call TRBJ1-1; D might be TRBD1 (5 bases). Germline V gene sequence: CDR1 MNHEY, CDR2 SVGAGI. The CDR3 covers 13 residues. Trimming removed 5 bases at V and 11 bases at J, with 18 bases between. CDR3 in amino acids: CASSQGGRVGAFF. The CDR3 region has the DNA TGTGCCAGCAGTCAGGGAGGGCGAGTTGGGGCTTTCTTT.

The V call is TRBV7-6, the J call TRBJ2-1, with 12 bases aligning to TRBD2. This CDR3 has 16 amino acids. J gave up 4 bases and V 5 bases, and 6 bases lay outside the gene matches. Germline V lookup: CDR1 SGHVS, CDR2 FNYEAQ. The CDR3 protein is CASSAGLAGPYNEQFF. The CDR3 DNA follows: TGTGCCAGCAGCGCCGGACTAGCGGGGCCTTACAATGAGCAGTTCTTC.

As DNA, the CDR3 is TGTGCCAGCAGCGTAGAGGACAGGTATAATGAAAAACTGTTTTTT. This translates into CASSVEDRYNEKLFF. V is TRBV9 and J is TRBJ1-4; 7 nucleotides match TRBD1. V lost 0 bases to trimming and J lost 4 bases; unmatched junction nucleotides: 3. This CDR3 spans 15 amino acids. Germline V gene data show CDR1 as SGDLS and CDR2 as YYNGEE.

The chain is built from TRBV10-3 and TRBJ2-1, with 13 bases aligning to TRBD2. There are 19 residues in the CDR3. Germline CDR1 ENHRY, CDR2 SYGVKD. The J segment lost 0 bases and the V segment lost 4 bases, leaving 9 bases of the junction unmatched. In DNA, the CDR3 is TGTGCCATCAGTGGAGGGACTAGCGGGGACCAGAGCTCCTACAATGAGCAGTTCTTC. This translates into CAISGGTSGDQSSYNEQFF.

The gene calls are TRBV29-1 and TRBJ2-1, with TRBD1 identical over 10 bases. CDR1 is SQVTM, CDR2 ANQGSEA, per germline. The CDR3 runs 14 residues. Trimming cost V 1 base and J 3 bases; bases outside gene matches: 0. CDR3 in amino acids: CSVEGTGGYNEQFF. CDR3 sequence (DNA): TGCAGCGTTGAAGGGACAGGGGGCTACAATGAGCAGTTCTTC.

The chain links TRBV11-2 to TRBJ1-1, with 7 bases fitting TRBD1. This CDR3 contains 13 residues. The junction had 3 bases not matched to a gene; V was cut back by 4 bases and J by 4 bases. CDR1 and CDR2 (germline): SGHAT, FQNNGV. Here the CDR3 DNA reads TGTGCCAGCAGCTACGACAGGGTCACTGAAGCTTTCTTT. The encoded protein is CASSYDRVTEAFF.

CDR3 bases: TGTGCCAGCAGCCCCGAACTGAGGGAGGTCGCCACTGAAGCTTTCTTT. Translation gives CASSPELREVATEAFF. The genes are TRBV2 and TRBJ1-1; D is unclear. The length of the CDR3 is 16 residues. V was pared by 6 bases and J by 4 bases, with 21 bases between. CDR1 and CDR2 from the germline V gene are SNHLY and FYNNEI.

The J gene is TRBJ2-1, the V gene TRBV12-3 or TRBV12-4, with D possibly being TRBD1 (5 bases). This CDR3 is 12 amino acids long. Trimming took off 3 bases at V and 10 bases at J, with 10 bases between the two ends. CDR3 nucleotide sequence: TGTGCCAGCAGTTTTGGTTGGGGCGAGCAGTTCTTC. Its translation is CASSFGWGEQFF.

The chain has TRBV5-4 and TRBJ1-2; 8 bases line up with TRBD1. Per the germline V gene, CDR1 is SGHNT and CDR2 is YYREEE (reference sequence). This CDR3 contains 13 residues. The V segment lost 3 bases and the J segment 5 bases; nucleotides outside the gene matches: 3. The CDR3 sequence: CASSWTGQYGYTF. CDR3 sequence (DNA): TGTGCCAGCAGCTGGACAGGGCAATATGGCTACACCTTC.

The table lists this clone with a count of one. This rearrangement joins TRBV6-5 to TRBJ1-4; D possibly corresponds to TRBD1 (5 bases). The V gene lost 6 bases and the J gene lost 4 bases, with 12 bases spanning the gap. Germline-derived CDR1 and CDR2 are MNHEY and SVGAGI. This CDR3 contains 14 residues. The CDR3: CASRLTGNNEKLFF. CDR3 in DNA: TGTGCCAGCAGGCTTACAGGAAATAATGAAAAACTGTTTTTT.

The gene calls are TRBV5-1 and TRBJ2-5; 10 bases are shared with TRBD2. The germline V gene has CDR1 SGHRS and CDR2 YFSETQ. The V and J ends lost 4 bases and 3 bases, in that order; junction bases with no gene match: 9. The CDR3 extends over 16 amino acids. The CDR3 bases are TGCGCCAGCAGCCCTACTAGCGGGGTGCGAAAAGAGACCCAGTACTTC. It translates to CASSPTSGVRKETQYF.

The rearrangement links TRBV19 to TRBJ2-3; TRBD2 agrees at 7 bases. Germline V CDR1 and CDR2: LNHDA, SQIVND (reference sequence). This CDR3 is built from 15 residues. The V segment lost 7 bases and the J segment 5 bases; nucleotides outside the gene matches: 12. The DNA for the CDR3 is TGTGCCAGTACCCCTCTCCGGGGGGATAAAGATACGCAGTATTTT. It is translated as CASTPLRGDKDTQYF. Variable domain in full (rest from reference TRBV19 and TRBJ2-3): DGGITQSPKYLFRKEGQNVTLSCEQNLNHDAMYWYRQDPGQGLRLIYYSQIVNDFQKGDIAEGYSVSREKKESFPLTVTSAQKNPTAFYLCASTPLRGDKDTQYFGPGTRLTVL.

This chain uses TRBV18 with TRBJ2-5; 10 nucleotides agree with TRBD2. The junction had 11 bases not matched to a gene; V was cut back by 0 bases and J by 4 bases. The germline CDR1 and CDR2 sequences are KGHSH and LQKENI. This CDR3 region has 18 residues. The CDR3 reads CASSPPHGERGGRETQYF. CDR3 nucleotides: TGTGCCAGCTCACCACCGCACGGGGAGCGGGGGGGCCGAGAGACCCAGTACTTC.

The rearrangement uses TRBV7-2 and TRBJ1-5; D remains unclear. V was pared by 3 bases and J by 4 bases, with 16 bases between. Germline lookup yields CDR1 SGHTA and CDR2 FQGNSA. This CDR3 is built from 16 residues. In nucleotides, the CDR3 is TGTGCCAGCAGCTTGATGGGCCCAAGCCAAAATCAGCCCCAGCATTTT. It encodes CASSLMGPSQNQPQHF.